This TCR beta chain came from a study of T cell repertoires in cytomegalovirus infection. Germline V gene sequence: CDR1 SGHTA, CDR2 FQGNSA. The V gene lost 4 bases and the J gene lost 6 bases, with 13 bases spanning the gap. The CDR3 length is 15 residues. This clonotype was counted a few times. In TCRdb, the reads were re-called with MiXCR into one record per CDR3 protein. The table has 350,000 to 500,000 distinct CDR3 sequences, 30% to 40% seen once; the top ten hold roughly 15%. This sequence joins TRBV7-2 and TRBJ1-6; D perhaps matches TRBD1 (5 bases). Sequencing was performed on PBMCs. This clonotype was sampled from a human donor in good health (CMV status not recorded). Some clones in this sample may be carry-over from other donors' samples. The CDR3 is CASSSMRGINSPLHF. DNA for the CDR3: TGTGCCAGCAGCTCTATGAGGGGCATTAATTCACCCCTCCACTTT.